Shown below are 32 T cell receptor beta chains from a single sample sequenced in a study of blood T cell repertoires in COVID-19. Assay used: immunoSEQ multiplex PCR; TCRdb lists only in-frame clones, some missing. The sample has 250,000 to 300,000 clones; around four fifths are singletons. The sequencing input was peripheral blood. The receptors originated from a man older than 75 with acute or convalescent COVID-19.

The rearrangement links TRBV21-1 to TRBJ2-7; the D call TRBD2 from the table was never checked on the DNA. TRBV21-1 counts as a pseudogene. The CDR3 contains 17 residues. The CDR3 coding sequence is TGTGCCAGCAGCATAAGGCGGAGCTGTCCACACTGCTACGAGCAGTACTTC. Its translation is CASSIRRSCPHCYEQYF.

This clone was counted a single time. This chain links TRBV6-5 with TRBJ2-2; unclear D gene. Germline V gives CDR1 MNHEY, CDR2 SVGAGI. This CDR3 has 12 amino acids. The germline V and J ends were trimmed by 7 bases and 5 bases, with 8 bases remaining between them. DNA for the CDR3: TGTGCCAGCACCGGTGTAACCGGGGAGCTGTTTTTT. Amino acid sequence: CASTGVTGELFF.

This chain's CDR3 is CSASGQQSTDTQYF. DNA of the CDR3: TGCAGTGCTAGTGGGCAACAAAGCACAGATACGCAGTATTTT. The V and J genes are TRBV20-1 and TRBJ2-3; D unclear. The CDR3 has 14 residues. Per the germline V gene, CDR1 is DFQATT and CDR2 is SNEGSKA (reference sequence). The V gene lost 3 bases and the J gene lost 0 bases, with 10 bases spanning the gap.

The chain has TRBV7-9 and TRBJ1-6; no clear D gene. The germline gives CDR1 SEHNR, CDR2 FQNEAQ (reference sequence). V was pared by 2 bases and J by 9 bases, with 14 bases between. CDR3 size: 15 residues. The CDR3 DNA is TGTGCCAGCAGCTTATCAGGAAGCAGTGCTTCACCCCTCCACTTT. As protein: CASSLSGSSASPLHF.

This chain joins TRBV2 and TRBJ2-5, with 7 nucleotides matching TRBD1. The germline V gene encodes CDR1 SNHLY and CDR2 FYNNEI. CDR3 length: 15 residues. Germline trimming cut 6 bases from V and 1 base from J; bases unmatched to any gene: 8. The chain's CDR3 is CASRTLQGFQETQYF. DNA for the CDR3: TGTGCCAGCAGGACCCTACAGGGGTTCCAAGAGACCCAGTACTTC. The full variable domain, its missing parts supplied by reference TRBV2 and TRBJ2-5, is EPEVTQTPSHQVTQMGQEVILRCVPISNHLYFYWYRQILGQKVEFLVSFYNNEISEKSEIFDDQFSVERPDGSNFTLKIRSTKLEDSAMYFCASRTLQGFQETQYFGPGTRLLVL.

V is TRBV7-9 and J is TRBJ1-1; D is ambiguous. The CDR3 has 14 amino acids. The germline CDR1 and CDR2 sequences are SEHNR and FQNEAQ (reference sequence). V lost 0 bases and J lost 1, with 6 bases in between. This chain's CDR3 is CASSLAGANTEAFF. The CDR3 DNA follows: TGTGCCAGCAGCTTAGCCGGAGCGAACACTGAAGCTTTCTTT.

CDR3 sequence: CASRKNRDPPDTIYF. CDR3 DNA sequence: TGTGCCAGCAGGAAGAACAGGGATCCCCCTGACACCATATATTTT. V is TRBV27 and J is TRBJ1-3; D perhaps matches TRBD1 (6 bases). Trimming shortened V by 6 bases and J by 8 bases, and 20 bases separated the two germline ends. From germline, CDR1 is MNHEY and CDR2 SMNVEV (reference sequence). This CDR3 region has 15 residues.

The count of this clone is one. V gene TRBV6-1 combines with J gene TRBJ1-5; no clear D gene. CDR1 and CDR2 (germline): MNHNS, SASEGT. The CDR3 is made up of 19 amino acids. The V and J ends lost 0 bases and 0 bases respectively, with 18 bases between them. This CDR3 reads CASSEADLGFADSNQPQHF. The CDR3 DNA sequence: TGTGCCAGCAGTGAAGCGGACTTGGGGTTTGCGGATAGCAATCAGCCCCAGCATTTT.

The gene calls are TRBV7-2 and TRBJ2-1; 7 nucleotides align to TRBD2. CDR3 length equals 15 residues. J gave up 4 bases and V 1 base, and 4 bases lay outside the gene matches. Germline CDR1 and CDR2: SGHTA and FQGNSA. CDR3 DNA sequence: TGTGCCAGCAGCTTAGTGGACGGGAGGTACAATGAGCAGTTCTTC. It is translated as CASSLVDGRYNEQFF. Drawing the rest from reference TRBV7-2 and TRBJ2-1, the complete variable domain is GAGVSQSPSNKVTEKGKDVELRCDPISGHTALYWYRQSLGQGLEFLIYFQGNSAPDKSGLPSDRFSAERTGGSVSTLTIQRTQQEDSAVYLCASSLVDGRYNEQFFGPGTRLTVL.

This chain uses TRBV5-1 with TRBJ2-2; 8 bases are a match to TRBD2. CDR3 length: 16 residues. Trimming cost V 5 bases and J 6 bases; bases outside gene matches: 12. CDR1 SGHRS and CDR2 YFSETQ come from the germline V gene. In DNA form, the CDR3 reads TGCGCCAGCAGACCACCTTCGACTAGCGAACCCGGGGAGCTGTTTTTT. It yields the protein CASRPPSTSEPGELFF.

This clone has more than one count but fewer than ten. The chain uses TRBV21-1 and TRBJ2-7; the table's D call, TRBD2, has no DNA check behind it. TRBV21-1 is designated a pseudogene. The CDR3 extends over 14 amino acids. CDR3 residues: CASGLATRGYEQYF. CDR3 sequence (DNA): TGTGCCAGCGGACTAGCGACCAGAGGGTACGAGCAGTACTTC.

The V gene is TRBV19, the J gene TRBJ2-3, with TRBD1 as a possible D gene (5 bases). Germline V gene sequence: CDR1 LNHDA, CDR2 SQIVND (reference sequence). The V and J ends lost 5 bases and 5 bases respectively, with 17 bases between them. CDR3 length equals 15 residues. The CDR3 DNA sequence: TGTGCCAGTAGTGGGCAGACAGCCCCCGGAGATACGCAGTATTTT. Translating it yields CASSGQTAPGDTQYF.

The chain recombines TRBV11-3 with TRBJ2-1; 10 nucleotides agree with TRBD2. Germline CDR1 is SGHNT and CDR2 is YENEEA. J gave up 9 bases and V 1 base, and 6 bases lay outside the gene matches. This CDR3 is built from 15 residues. CDR3 protein: CASSLGSGGASEQFF. Here the CDR3 DNA reads TGTGCCAGCAGCTTAGGCAGCGGGGGGGCCAGTGAGCAGTTCTTC.

This rearrangement joins TRBV5-6 to TRBJ2-7; 8 bases agree with TRBD1. The germline gives CDR1 SGHDT, CDR2 YYEEEE. V was pared by 4 bases and J by 5 bases, with 8 bases of the junction left unmatched. The CDR3 extends over 14 amino acids. The CDR3 region has the DNA TGTGCCAGCAGCCACGGACAGGGTCCCAACGAGCAGTACTTC. It specifies CASSHGQGPNEQYF.

This chain connects TRBV28 to TRBJ2-5; 7 nucleotides align to TRBD2. CDR3 size: 15 residues. Germline V CDR1 and CDR2: MDHEN, SYDVKM. V trimming: 5 bases; J trimming: 0 bases; junction bases outside the gene matches: 6. In nucleotides, the CDR3 is TGTGCCAGCAGTATACCCGGGACTAACCAAGAGACCCAGTACTTC. It translates to CASSIPGTNQETQYF.

This chain joins TRBV30 and TRBJ1-4, with 8 positions matching TRBD1. Trimming removed 5 bases from V and 3 bases from J; junction bases left unmatched: 2. The CDR3 is 13 amino acids. CDR1 is GTSNPN, CDR2 SVGIG, per germline (reference sequence). This CDR3 is CAWAGQANEKLFF. CDR3 coding DNA: TGTGCCTGGGCGGGACAGGCTAATGAAAAACTGTTTTTT.

The chain links TRBV6-5 to TRBJ2-6; 8 bases are a match to TRBD2. This CDR3 contains 15 residues. The germline gives CDR1 MNHEY, CDR2 SVGAGI. V dropped 6 bases and J dropped 4; count of bases not matched to a gene: 5. The CDR3 loop reads CASRGGGTGANVLTF. The CDR3 DNA is TGTGCCAGCAGGGGCGGGGGGACAGGGGCCAACGTCCTGACTTTC.

The J gene is TRBJ2-7, the V gene TRBV6-6, with 9 bases that match TRBD2. Unmatched junction bases numbered 10, after V lost 6 bases and J lost 1 base. The CDR3 runs 16 residues. Germline V gene lookup returns CDR1 MNHNY and CDR2 SVGAGI (reference sequence). In DNA form, the CDR3 reads TGTGCCAGCAGAAGCCCACTTAGCGGGAGATCCTACGAGCAGTACTTC. Translated: CASRSPLSGRSYEQYF.

This chain connects TRBV19 to TRBJ2-3; TRBD1 might be the D (6 bases). The germline V gene has CDR1 LNHDA and CDR2 SQIVND (reference sequence). With 3 bases removed from V and 2 bases from J, the gap between germline ends came to 15 bases. The CDR3 sequence is 16 residues long. The CDR3 is CASSMSGHLITDTQYF. DNA of the CDR3: TGTGCCAGTAGTATGTCGGGACACCTCATCACAGATACGCAGTATTTT. The variable domain in full, with the rest retrieved from reference TRBV19 and TRBJ2-3, is DGGITQSPKYLFRKEGQNVTLSCEQNLNHDAMYWYRQDPGQGLRLIYYSQIVNDFQKGDIAEGYSVSREKKESFPLTVTSAQKNPTAFYLCASSMSGHLITDTQYFGPGTRLTVL.

The chain employs TRBV6-5 and TRBJ1-1; 9 bases fit TRBD1. Trimming at V came to 0 bases and at J to 11 bases, leaving 7 bases not matched to a gene. CDR3 size: 14 residues. Germline V CDR1 and CDR2: MNHEY, SVGAGI. DNA for the CDR3: TGTGCCAGCAGTTACTCACCGGGACAGGGTTATGCTTTCTTT. Protein sequence: CASSYSPGQGYAFF.

The rearrangement links TRBV5-4 to TRBJ2-7, with D maybe TRBD1 (8 bases). The CDR3 covers 14 residues. The germline V gene has CDR1 SGHNT and CDR2 YYREEE (reference sequence). The germline V and J ends were trimmed by 4 bases and 6 bases, with 17 bases remaining between them. The CDR3 coding sequence is TGTGCCAGCAGCCCTGGACAGGGAGGGGGCGAGCAGTACTTC. It is translated as CASSPGQGGGEQYF.

J is TRBJ2-7 and V is TRBV9, with 7 bases identical to TRBD2. CDR1 is SGDLS, CDR2 YYNGEE, per germline. CDR3 length: 15 amino acids. V lost 0 bases, J lost 4 bases, and 7 bases stayed unmatched. The chain's CDR3 is CASSVDGGSFYEQYF. The CDR3, as DNA: TGTGCCAGCAGCGTAGATGGCGGGAGTTTTTACGAGCAGTACTTC.

The J gene is TRBJ1-1, the V gene TRBV10-3; D may be TRBD1 (5 bases). Germline V CDR1 and CDR2: ENHRY, SYGVKD. The CDR3 sequence is 15 residues long. V shed 5 bases and J shed 3 bases, with 16 bases lying between them. CDR3 amino acids: CAISPPGGGDTEAFF. The DNA for the CDR3 is TGTGCCATCAGTCCTCCCGGGGGGGGAGACACTGAAGCTTTCTTT.

The CDR3 nucleotides are TGTGCCAGCAGCCAGGGACTAGCGGACTACTCCTACGAGCAGTACTTC. This gives the protein CASSQGLADYSYEQYF. V and J are TRBV3-1 (or the pseudogene TRBV3-2) and TRBJ2-7, with 11 positions matching TRBD2. The CDR3 runs 16 residues. The V segment lost 3 bases and the J segment 0 bases; nucleotides outside the gene matches: 4. Germline V lookup: CDR1 LGHDT, CDR2 YNNKEL (reference sequence).

The chain joins TRBV5-1 to TRBJ2-1; tentative D call: TRBD1 (6 bases). CDR3 length: 14 residues. Germline CDR1 and CDR2: SGHRS and YFSETQ. Trimming took 3 bases from V and 7 from J, leaving 14 bases between them. CDR3 region: CASSSGHTGNEQFF. CDR3 DNA: TGCGCCAGCAGCTCGGGACACACGGGGAATGAGCAGTTCTTC.

This clone was found a few times. The rearrangement joins TRBV3-1 (or the pseudogene TRBV3-2) to TRBJ2-7, with D possibly TRBD1 on 5 matching bases. Deletions cut 0 bases from V and 6 bases from J, with 9 bases between. CDR1 is LGHDT and CDR2 is YNNKEL in the germline V gene (reference sequence). The CDR3 is 13 residues long. The CDR3, as DNA: TGTGCCAGCAGCCAAGATCAGGGATTCGAGCAGTACTTC. Its protein is CASSQDQGFEQYF.

This clone was counted once. V and J are TRBV2 and TRBJ2-7; D remains unclear. V was pared by 6 bases and J by 0 bases, with 9 bases between. Germline CDR1 reads SNHLY; CDR2 reads FYNNEI. The CDR3 length is 13 residues. CDR3 region: CASSQDSSYEQYF. The CDR3 DNA follows: TGTGCCAGCAGCCAAGATAGCTCCTACGAGCAGTACTTC.

The chain has TRBV4-2 and TRBJ1-1; unclear D gene. Germline V gives CDR1 LGHNA, CDR2 YNFKEQ. The CDR3 is 16 amino acids. V lost 0 bases, J lost 2 bases, and 13 bases lay in between. CDR3 in DNA: TGTGCCAGCAGCCAAGAGGCGGGCCCTACTAACACTGAAGCTTTCTTT. It yields the protein CASSQEAGPTNTEAFF.

The chain employs TRBV5-4 and TRBJ2-3; D is ambiguous. CDR1 is SGHNT, CDR2 YYREEE, per germline (reference sequence). Trimming took off 5 bases at V and 0 bases at J, with 7 bases between the two ends. The CDR3 loop spans 13 amino acids. CDR3 sequence reads: CASSWRSTDTQYF. CDR3 DNA: TGTGCCAGCAGTTGGAGAAGCACAGATACGCAGTATTTT.

This chain joins TRBV2 and TRBJ2-7, with TRBD2 as a possible D gene (7 bases). The germline CDR1 and CDR2 sequences are SNHLY and FYNNEI. The CDR3 spans 15 residues. Trimming shortened V by 5 bases and J by 4 bases, and 18 bases separated the two germline ends. As DNA, the CDR3 is TGTGCCAGCAGTCGGGACACAATGGGGGGGTACGAGCAGTACTTC. This sequence encodes CASSRDTMGGYEQYF.

This chain uses TRBV28 with TRBJ2-5; the match to TRBD1 covers 9 bases. With 5 bases clipped from V and 7 bases from J, the junction kept 8 bases outside the gene matches. The CDR3 spans 14 residues. Germline V gene lookup returns CDR1 MDHEN and CDR2 SYDVKM. In nucleotides, the CDR3 is TGTGCCAGCAGTAGAGGACAGGGGATCGTGACCCAGTACTTC. This translates into CASSRGQGIVTQYF.

This clone was picked up one time. The chain is built from TRBV5-1 and TRBJ1-3, with 7 bases matching TRBD1. The CDR3 loop spans 15 amino acids. Germline V gives CDR1 SGHRS, CDR2 YFSETQ. V shed 0 bases, J shed 4 bases, and the junction held 4 bases outside the gene matches. The CDR3: CASSLAAGGGNTIYF. As DNA, the CDR3 is TGCGCCAGCAGCTTGGCGGCAGGGGGAGGAAACACCATATATTTT.